The 12 T cell receptor beta chains presented below share a single source sample, sequenced in a study of glioma-infiltrating T cells. Amplification of TCR alpha and beta CDR3 regions from RNA used iRepertoire nested multiplex PCR. One entry per CDR3 protein, called by TCRdb with MiXCR from the multiplex PCR reads. This table has around 10,000 distinct CDR3 sequences, under 65% appearing once. The source material was glioma tissue, nonneoplastic brain tissue, or PBMCs (not recorded which). These receptors were taken from a human donor with low-grade glioma or glioblastoma, undergoing nonglioma brain surgery, or in good health (not recorded which).

This clonotype was counted many times. This chain connects TRBV5-1 to TRBJ1-1; weak D call: TRBD1 (6 bases). This CDR3 is 13 amino acids long. The V and J ends lost 7 bases and 0 bases respectively, with 10 bases between them. The germline V gene has CDR1 SGHRS and CDR2 YFSETQ. The DNA for the CDR3 is TGCGCCAGCGGACAGAGTCTGAACACTGAAGCTTTCTTT. Encoded protein: CASGQSLNTEAFF.

This clonotype was counted many times. V gene TRBV2 combines with J gene TRBJ2-4; D is possibly TRBD2 (6 bases). This CDR3 spans 17 amino acids. Germline-derived CDR1 and CDR2 are SNHLY and FYNNEI. Trimming took 3 bases from V and 0 from J, leaving 15 bases between them. CDR3 amino acids: CASSEGRPGLAKNIQYF. The CDR3 region has the DNA TGTGCCAGCAGTGAGGGCCGTCCGGGACTAGCCAAAAACATTCAGTACTTC.

By sample fraction, this clonotype is medium-sized (0.01 to 0.1%). V gene TRBV20-1 combines with J gene TRBJ2-5, with TRBD2 matching over 8 bases. This CDR3 region has 13 residues. V lost 6 bases, J lost 0 bases, and 3 bases stayed unmatched. Germline lookup yields CDR1 DFQATT and CDR2 SNEGSKA (reference sequence). CDR3 residues: CSARGLDQETQYF. DNA of the CDR3: TGCAGTGCCCGGGGACTAGACCAAGAGACCCAGTACTTC.

By sample share, this clonotype is medium-sized. The V gene is TRBV12-3 or TRBV12-4, the J gene TRBJ1-1; no firm D call. V was trimmed by 6 bases and J by 0 bases, leaving 8 bases between them. The CDR3 has 13 residues. The CDR3, as DNA: TGTGCCAGCAGACTAAACATGAACACTGAAGCTTTCTTT. Protein sequence: CASRLNMNTEAFF.

This clonotype was recorded once. An end of the junction differs from the germline gene, which may be a read error. The chain recombines TRBV15 with TRBJ1-6; D not resolved. CDR3 length: 17 amino acids. CDR1 and CDR2 from the germline V gene are LNHNV and YYDKDF (reference sequence). CDR3: CATRRSDGRRYNSALHF. CDR3 bases: TGTGCCACCAGGAGATCGGACGGACGTCGGTATAATTCAGCCCTCCACTTT.

By proportion, this clonotype is medium-sized. V usage is TRBV6-1 and J usage is TRBJ2-7, with 12 bases that match TRBD2. The V and J ends lost 5 bases and 2 bases, in that order; junction bases with no gene match: 4. Germline values: CDR1 MNHNS, CDR2 SASEGT. This CDR3 is built from 15 residues. Written as DNA, the CDR3 is TGTGCCAGCAGTAAACTAGCGGGAGGCCCCTACGAGCAGTACTTC. Amino acids: CASSKLAGGPYEQYF.

Notes on this clonotype: The conserved closing phenylalanine or tryptophan is absent in this CDR3, likely reflecting a read error. The DNA is left out, because the CDR3 cannot be placed on it with certainty; the CDR3 is given as TCRdb lists it. This chain links TRBV28 with TRBJ2-1; the table gives TRBD2 as D, unverified against the DNA. Counting both end residues, the CDR3 totals 9 amino acids. Germline CDR1 and CDR2: MDHEN and SYDVKM. CDR3 amino acids: CASTSADWR.

This clonotype was counted many times. This may stem from a read error, because a much larger clone lies one nucleotide away. This chain joins TRBV2 and TRBJ2-1; the match to TRBD2 covers 11 bases. Germline V gene data show CDR1 as SNHLY and CDR2 as FYNNEI. The CDR3 is 14 residues long. The J segment lost 8 bases and the V segment lost 9 bases, leaving 9 bases of the junction unmatched. The CDR3 sequence: CASTGTSGMHEQFF. In nucleotides, the CDR3 is TGTGCCAGTACCGGGACTAGCGGCATGCATGAGCAGTTCTTC.

Note on this clonotype: A much larger clonotype is one base distant, so this may be a read error. The chain is built from TRBV29-1 and TRBJ1-2; D gene uncertain. The CDR3 length is 14 residues. Trimming took 8 bases from V and 0 from J, leaving 16 bases between them. Germline V CDR1 and CDR2: SQVTM, ANQGSEA. The CDR3 bases are TGCAGCTTACTAAACCCGGAATCTAACTATGGCTACACCTTC. Amino acid sequence: CSLLNPESNYGYTF.

A note on this clonotype: A read error may account for a junction end that differs from germline. The V call is TRBV11-2, the J call TRBJ1-1; no firm D call. The CDR3 sequence is 14 residues long. Per the germline V gene, CDR1 is SGHAT and CDR2 is FQNNGV. CDR3 region: CASSLAGSNTEAFF. The CDR3, as DNA: TGTGCCAGCAGCTTAGCCGGAAGCAACACCGAAGCTTTCTTT. Filled out from reference TRBV11-2 and TRBJ1-1, the complete variable domain reads EAGVAQSPRYKIIEKRQSVAFWCNPISGHATLYWYQQILGQGPKLLIQFQNNGVVDDSQLPKDRFSAERLKGVDSTLKIQPAKLEDSAVYLCASSLAGSNTEAFFGQGTRLTVV.

This clonotype was seen ten or more times. The chain carries TRBV12-5 and TRBJ1-1; possibly TRBD1 for D (6 bases). Trimming shortened V by 6 bases and J by 0 bases, and 14 bases separated the two germline ends. CDR1 is LGHNT and CDR2 is FRNRAP in the germline V gene. This CDR3 contains 15 residues. The CDR3 DNA sequence: TGTGCTAGTGGGTCAGACACAGGGCTGAACACTGAAGCTTTCTTT. It codes for CASGSDTGLNTEAFF.

As to this clonotype: One junction end does not reproduce the germline sequence, and a read error may be involved. The V call is TRBV2, the J call TRBJ2-7; D not certain. CDR1 is SNHLY, CDR2 FYNNEI, per germline. The CDR3 is 13 amino acids. DNA for the CDR3: TGCGCCGCTTCCGTGCTCCTCCGCCACGAGCAGTACTTC. It specifies CAASVLLRHEQYF. Combining the CDR3 with reference TRBV2 and TRBJ2-7 gives the whole variable domain EPEVTQTPSHQVTQMGQEVILRCVPISNHLYFYWYRQILGQKVEFLVSFYNNEISEKSEIFDDQFSVERPDGSNFTLKIRSTKLEDSAMYFCAASVLLRHEQYFGPGTRLTVT.